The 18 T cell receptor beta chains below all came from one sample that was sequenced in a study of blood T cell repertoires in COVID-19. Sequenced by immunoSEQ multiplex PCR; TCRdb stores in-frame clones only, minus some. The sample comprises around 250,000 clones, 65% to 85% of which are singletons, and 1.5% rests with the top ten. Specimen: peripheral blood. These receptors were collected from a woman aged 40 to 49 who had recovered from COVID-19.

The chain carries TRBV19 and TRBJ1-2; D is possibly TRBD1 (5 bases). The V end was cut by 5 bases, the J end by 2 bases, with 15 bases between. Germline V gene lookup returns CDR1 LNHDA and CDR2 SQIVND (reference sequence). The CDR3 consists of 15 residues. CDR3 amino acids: CASSPGLRRNYGYTF. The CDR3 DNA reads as TGTGCCAGTAGTCCGGGACTTCGGCGGAACTATGGCTACACCTTC.

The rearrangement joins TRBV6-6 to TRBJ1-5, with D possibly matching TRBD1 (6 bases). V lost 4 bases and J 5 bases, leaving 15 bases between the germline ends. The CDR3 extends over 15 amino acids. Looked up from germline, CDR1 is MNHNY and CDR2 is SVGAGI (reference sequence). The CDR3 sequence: CASSFLQGGDQPQHF. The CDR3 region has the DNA TGTGCCAGCAGTTTCTTACAGGGTGGAGATCAGCCCCAGCATTTT.

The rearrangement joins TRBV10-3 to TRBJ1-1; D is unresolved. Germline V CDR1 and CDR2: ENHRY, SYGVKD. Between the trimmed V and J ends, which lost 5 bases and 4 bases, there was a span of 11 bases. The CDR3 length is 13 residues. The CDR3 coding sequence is TGTGCCATCAGTAGGGCGGGCGGCACTGAAGCTTTCTTT. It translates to CAISRAGGTEAFF.

The CDR3, as DNA: TGTGCCAGCAGTTTATCTGATCAGCCCCAGCATTTT. Protein product: CASSLSDQPQHF. The chain recombines TRBV28 with TRBJ1-5; no clear D gene. CDR1 MDHEN and CDR2 SYDVKM come from the germline V gene. Trimming left V 1 base short and J 5 bases short, with 3 bases between. The CDR3 is 12 residues long.

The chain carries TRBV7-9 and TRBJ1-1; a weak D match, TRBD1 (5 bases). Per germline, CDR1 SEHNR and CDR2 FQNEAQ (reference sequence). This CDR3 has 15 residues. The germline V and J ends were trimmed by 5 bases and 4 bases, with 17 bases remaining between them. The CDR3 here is CASSRQEGSSTEAFF. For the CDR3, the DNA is TGTGCCAGCAGCCGTCAGGAGGGGTCGAGCACTGAAGCTTTCTTT.

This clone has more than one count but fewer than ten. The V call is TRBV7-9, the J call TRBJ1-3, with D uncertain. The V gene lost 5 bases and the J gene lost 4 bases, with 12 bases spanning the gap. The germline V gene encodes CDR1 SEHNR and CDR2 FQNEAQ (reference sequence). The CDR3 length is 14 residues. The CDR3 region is CASSLYSRGNTIYF. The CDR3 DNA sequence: TGTGCCAGCAGCCTATACTCTAGAGGAAACACCATATATTTT. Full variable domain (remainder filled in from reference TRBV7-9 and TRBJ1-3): DTGVSQNPRHKITKRGQNVTFRCDPISEHNRLYWYRQTLGQGPEFLTYFQNEAQLEKSRLLSDRFSAERPKGSFSTLEIQRTEQGDSAMYLCASSLYSRGNTIYFGEGSWLTVV.

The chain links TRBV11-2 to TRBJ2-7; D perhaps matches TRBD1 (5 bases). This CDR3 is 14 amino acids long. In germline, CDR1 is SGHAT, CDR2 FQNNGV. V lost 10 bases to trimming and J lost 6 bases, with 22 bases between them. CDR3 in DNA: TGTGCCACCAAACTTAGCTCTGGGGCCCTCGAGCAGTACTTC. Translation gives CATKLSSGALEQYF.

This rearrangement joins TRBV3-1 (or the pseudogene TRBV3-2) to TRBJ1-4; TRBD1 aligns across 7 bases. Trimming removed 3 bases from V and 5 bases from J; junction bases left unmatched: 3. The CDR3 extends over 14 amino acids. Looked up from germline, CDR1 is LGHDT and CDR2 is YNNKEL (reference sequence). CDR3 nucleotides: TGTGCCAGCAGCCAGCCGGGACAGAATGAAAAACTGTTTTTT. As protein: CASSQPGQNEKLFF.

DNA for the CDR3: TGTGCCACTAACCGGAATGGTGGGCTCGGGGAGCTGTTTTTT. Translation gives CATNRNGGLGELFF. The rearrangement joins TRBV10-3 to TRBJ2-2; D gene unclear. Per the germline V gene, CDR1 is ENHRY and CDR2 is SYGVKD. V lost 10 bases to trimming and J lost 7 bases, with 19 bases between them. This CDR3 is built from 14 residues.

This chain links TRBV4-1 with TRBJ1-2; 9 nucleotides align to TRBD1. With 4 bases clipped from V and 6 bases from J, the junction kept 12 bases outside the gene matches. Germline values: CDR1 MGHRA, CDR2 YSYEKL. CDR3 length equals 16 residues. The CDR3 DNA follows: TGCGCCAGCAGCCCGGTGTGGGACAGGGTTTTGGATGGCTACACCTTC. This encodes CASSPVWDRVLDGYTF.

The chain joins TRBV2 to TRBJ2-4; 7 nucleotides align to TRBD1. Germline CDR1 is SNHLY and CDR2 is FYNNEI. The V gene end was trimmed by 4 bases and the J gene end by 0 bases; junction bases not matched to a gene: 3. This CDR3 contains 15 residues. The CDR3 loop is CASSGDRIAKNIQYF. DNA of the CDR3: TGTGCCAGCAGTGGGGACAGAATAGCCAAAAACATTCAGTACTTC.

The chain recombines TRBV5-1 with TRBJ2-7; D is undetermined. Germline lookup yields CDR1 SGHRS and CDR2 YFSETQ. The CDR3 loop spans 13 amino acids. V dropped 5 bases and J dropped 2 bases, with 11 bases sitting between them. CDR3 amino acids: CASRTQSPYEQYF. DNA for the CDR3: TGCGCCAGCAGGACTCAATCCCCCTACGAGCAGTACTTC.

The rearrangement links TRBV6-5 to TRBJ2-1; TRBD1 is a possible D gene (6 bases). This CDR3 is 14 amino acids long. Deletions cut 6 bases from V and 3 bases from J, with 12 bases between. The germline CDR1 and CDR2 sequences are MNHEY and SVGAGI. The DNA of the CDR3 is TGTGCCAGCAGCCTCGACAGGCGCTACAATGAGCAGTTCTTC. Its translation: CASSLDRRYNEQFF.

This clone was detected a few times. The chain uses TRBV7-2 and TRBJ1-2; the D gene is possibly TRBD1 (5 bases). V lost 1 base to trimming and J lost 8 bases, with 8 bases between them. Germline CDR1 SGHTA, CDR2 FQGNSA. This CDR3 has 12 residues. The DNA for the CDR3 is TGTGCCAGCAGCTTAGTTACAGGAGGCTACACCTTC. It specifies CASSLVTGGYTF.

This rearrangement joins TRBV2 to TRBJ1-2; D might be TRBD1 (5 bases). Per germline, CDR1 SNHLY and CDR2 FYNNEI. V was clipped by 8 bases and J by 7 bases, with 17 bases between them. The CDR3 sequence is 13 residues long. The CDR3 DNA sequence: TGTGCCAGCCAACTGGGACTCGTCGGTGGCTACACCTTC. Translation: CASQLGLVGGYTF.

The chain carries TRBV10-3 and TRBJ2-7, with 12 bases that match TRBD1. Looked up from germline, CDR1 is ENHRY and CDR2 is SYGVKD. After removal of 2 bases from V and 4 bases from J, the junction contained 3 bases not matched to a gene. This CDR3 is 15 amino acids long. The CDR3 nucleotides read TGTGCCATCAGTGAGATGGGACAGGGGGCTTACGAGCAGTACTTC. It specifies CAISEMGQGAYEQYF.

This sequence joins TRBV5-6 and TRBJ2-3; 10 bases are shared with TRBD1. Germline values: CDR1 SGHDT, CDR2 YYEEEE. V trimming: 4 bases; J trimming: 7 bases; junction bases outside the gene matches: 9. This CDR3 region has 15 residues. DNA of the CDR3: TGTGCCAGCAGCATGACAGGGGGCGCGACTCATACGCAGTATTTT. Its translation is CASSMTGGATHTQYF.

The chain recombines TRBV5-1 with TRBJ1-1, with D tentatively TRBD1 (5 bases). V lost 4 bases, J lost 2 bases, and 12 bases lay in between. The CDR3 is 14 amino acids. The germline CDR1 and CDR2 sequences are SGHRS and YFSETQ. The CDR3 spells CASSAGRVNTEAFF. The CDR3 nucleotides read TGCGCCAGCAGCGCCGGCAGGGTAAACACTGAAGCTTTCTTT. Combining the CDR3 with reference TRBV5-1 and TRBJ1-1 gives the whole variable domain KAGVTQTPRYLIKTRGQQVTLSCSPISGHRSVSWYQQTPGQGLQFLFEYFSETQRNKGNFPGRFSGRQFSNSRSEMNVSTLELGDSALYLCASSAGRVNTEAFFGQGTRLTVV.